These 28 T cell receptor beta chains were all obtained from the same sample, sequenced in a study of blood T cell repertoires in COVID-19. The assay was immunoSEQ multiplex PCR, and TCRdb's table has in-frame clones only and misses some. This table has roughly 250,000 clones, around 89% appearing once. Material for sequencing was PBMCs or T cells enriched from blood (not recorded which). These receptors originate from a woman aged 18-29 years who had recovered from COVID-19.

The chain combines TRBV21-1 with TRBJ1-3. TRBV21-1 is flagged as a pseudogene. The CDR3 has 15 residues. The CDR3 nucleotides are TGTGCCAGCAGCAAAGATGCGGGTTCTGGAAACACCATATATTTT. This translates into CASSKDAGSGNTIYF.

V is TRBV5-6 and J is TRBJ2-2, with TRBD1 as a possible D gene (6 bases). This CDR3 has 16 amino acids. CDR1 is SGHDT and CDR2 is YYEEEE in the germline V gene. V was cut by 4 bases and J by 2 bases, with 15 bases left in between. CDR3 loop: CASSSPGQLNTGELFF. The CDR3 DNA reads TGTGCCAGCAGCAGCCCGGGACAACTTAACACCGGGGAGCTGTTTTTT.

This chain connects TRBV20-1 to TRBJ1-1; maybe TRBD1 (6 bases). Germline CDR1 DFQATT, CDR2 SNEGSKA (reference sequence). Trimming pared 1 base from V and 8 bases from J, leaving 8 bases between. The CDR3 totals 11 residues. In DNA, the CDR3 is TGCAGTGCTAGAGGGACAGAGGAAGCTTTCTTT. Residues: CSARGTEEAFF.

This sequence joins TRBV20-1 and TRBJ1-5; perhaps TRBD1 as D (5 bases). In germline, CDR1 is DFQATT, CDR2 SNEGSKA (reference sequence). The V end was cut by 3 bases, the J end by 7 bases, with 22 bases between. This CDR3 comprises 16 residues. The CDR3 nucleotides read TGCAGTGCTAGTAGATCAGGCAGCACAAAGGGGCAGCCCCAGCATTTT. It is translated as CSASRSGSTKGQPQHF.

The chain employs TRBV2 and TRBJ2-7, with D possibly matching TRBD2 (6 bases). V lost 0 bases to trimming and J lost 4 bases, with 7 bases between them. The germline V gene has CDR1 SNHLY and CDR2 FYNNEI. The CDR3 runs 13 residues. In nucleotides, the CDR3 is TGTGCCAGCAGTGAAGCTAGCGGTTACGAGCAGTACTTC. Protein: CASSEASGYEQYF.

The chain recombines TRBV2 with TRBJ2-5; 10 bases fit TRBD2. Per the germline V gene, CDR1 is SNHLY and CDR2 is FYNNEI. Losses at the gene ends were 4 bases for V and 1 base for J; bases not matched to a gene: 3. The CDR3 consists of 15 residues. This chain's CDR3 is CASSGTSGLQETQYF. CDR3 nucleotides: TGTGCCAGCAGTGGGACTAGCGGCCTCCAAGAGACCCAGTACTTC.

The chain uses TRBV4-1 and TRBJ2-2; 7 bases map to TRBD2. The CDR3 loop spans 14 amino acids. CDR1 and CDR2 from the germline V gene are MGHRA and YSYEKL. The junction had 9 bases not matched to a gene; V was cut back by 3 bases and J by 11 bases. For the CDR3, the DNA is TGCGCCAGCAGCCAGGCCGGGACTATGGGCGAGCTGTTTTTT. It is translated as CASSQAGTMGELFF.

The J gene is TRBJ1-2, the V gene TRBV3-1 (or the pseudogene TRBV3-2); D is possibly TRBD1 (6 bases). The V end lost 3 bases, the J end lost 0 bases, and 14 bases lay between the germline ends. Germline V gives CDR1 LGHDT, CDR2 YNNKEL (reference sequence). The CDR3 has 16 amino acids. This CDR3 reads CASSHITQGSNYGYTF. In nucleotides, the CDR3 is TGTGCCAGCAGCCATATCACGCAGGGGTCTAACTATGGCTACACCTTC.

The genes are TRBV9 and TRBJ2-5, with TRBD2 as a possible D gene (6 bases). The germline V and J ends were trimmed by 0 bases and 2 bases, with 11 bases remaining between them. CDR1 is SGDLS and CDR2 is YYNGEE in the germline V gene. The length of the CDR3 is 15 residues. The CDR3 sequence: CASSVAAGRQETQYF. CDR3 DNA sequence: TGTGCCAGCAGCGTAGCCGCAGGGAGGCAAGAGACCCAGTACTTC.

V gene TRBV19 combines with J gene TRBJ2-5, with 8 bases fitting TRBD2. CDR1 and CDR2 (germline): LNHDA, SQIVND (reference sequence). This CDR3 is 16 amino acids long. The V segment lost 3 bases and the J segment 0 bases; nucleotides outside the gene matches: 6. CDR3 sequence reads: CASSMRKRGYQETQYF. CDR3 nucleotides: TGTGCCAGTAGTATGAGGAAGCGGGGGTACCAAGAGACCCAGTACTTC.

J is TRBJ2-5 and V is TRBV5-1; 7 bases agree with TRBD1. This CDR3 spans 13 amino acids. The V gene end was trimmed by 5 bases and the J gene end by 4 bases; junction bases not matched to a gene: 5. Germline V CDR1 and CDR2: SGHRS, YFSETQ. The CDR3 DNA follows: TGCGCCAGCAGGGGGGCAGGGGGAGAGACCCAGTACTTC. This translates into CASRGAGGETQYF.

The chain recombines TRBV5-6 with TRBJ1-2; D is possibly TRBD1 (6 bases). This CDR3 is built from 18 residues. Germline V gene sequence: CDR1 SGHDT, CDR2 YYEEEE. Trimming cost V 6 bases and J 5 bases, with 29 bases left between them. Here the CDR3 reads CASTSYIRDTAHKYGYTF. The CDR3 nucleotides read TGTGCCAGCACCTCGTACATCCGGGACACGGCTCACAAATATGGCTACACCTTC.

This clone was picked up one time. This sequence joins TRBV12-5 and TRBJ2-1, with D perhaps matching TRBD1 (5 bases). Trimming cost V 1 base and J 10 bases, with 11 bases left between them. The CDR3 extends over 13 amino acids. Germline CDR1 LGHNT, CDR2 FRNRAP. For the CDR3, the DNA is TGTGCTAGTGGTTTGGGCTTTAGGGGAGAGCAGTTCTTC. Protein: CASGLGFRGEQFF.

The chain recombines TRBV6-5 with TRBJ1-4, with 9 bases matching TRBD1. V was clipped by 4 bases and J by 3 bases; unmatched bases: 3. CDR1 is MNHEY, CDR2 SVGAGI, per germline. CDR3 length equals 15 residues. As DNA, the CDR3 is TGTGCCAGCAGTTCGGGACAGGGCCCTAATGAAAAACTGTTTTTT. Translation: CASSSGQGPNEKLFF.

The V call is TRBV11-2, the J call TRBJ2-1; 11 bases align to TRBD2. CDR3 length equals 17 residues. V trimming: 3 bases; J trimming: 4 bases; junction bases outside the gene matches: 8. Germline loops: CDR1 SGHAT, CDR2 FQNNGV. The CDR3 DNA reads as TGTGCCAGCAGCTTGGTCACTCTAGCGGGGGGTTACAATGAGCAGTTCTTC. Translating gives CASSLVTLAGGYNEQFF.

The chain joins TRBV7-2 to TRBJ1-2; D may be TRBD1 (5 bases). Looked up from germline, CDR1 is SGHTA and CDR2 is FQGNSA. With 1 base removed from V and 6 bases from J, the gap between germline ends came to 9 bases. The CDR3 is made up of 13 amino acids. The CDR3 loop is CASSLDLGDGYTF. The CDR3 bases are TGTGCCAGCAGCTTAGATTTAGGGGATGGCTACACCTTC.

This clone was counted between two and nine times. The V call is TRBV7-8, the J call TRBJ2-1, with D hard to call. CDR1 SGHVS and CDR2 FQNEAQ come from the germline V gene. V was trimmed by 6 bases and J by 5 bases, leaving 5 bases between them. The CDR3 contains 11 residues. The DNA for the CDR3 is TGTGCCAGCAGTCATGACAATGAGCAGTTCTTC. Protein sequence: CASSHDNEQFF.

CDR3 in DNA: TGTGCCAGCGGGGAAACAGGGTTTTACGAGCAGTACTTC. Translation: CASGETGFYEQYF. The V call is TRBV2, the J call TRBJ2-7; D is possibly TRBD1 (6 bases). The CDR3 is 13 amino acids. Trimming shortened V by 8 bases and J by 4 bases, and 15 bases separated the two germline ends. Germline V gene sequence: CDR1 SNHLY, CDR2 FYNNEI.

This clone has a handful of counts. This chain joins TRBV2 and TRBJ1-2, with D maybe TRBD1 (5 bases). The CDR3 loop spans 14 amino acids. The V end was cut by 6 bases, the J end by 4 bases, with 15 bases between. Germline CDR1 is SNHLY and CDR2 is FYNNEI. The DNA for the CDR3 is TGTGCCAGCAGGGAGGGACCGCATAGCTATGGCTACACCTTC. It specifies CASREGPHSYGYTF. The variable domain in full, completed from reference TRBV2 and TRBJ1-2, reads EPEVTQTPSHQVTQMGQEVILRCVPISNHLYFYWYRQILGQKVEFLVSFYNNEISEKSEIFDDQFSVERPDGSNFTLKIRSTKLEDSAMYFCASREGPHSYGYTFGSGTRLTVV.

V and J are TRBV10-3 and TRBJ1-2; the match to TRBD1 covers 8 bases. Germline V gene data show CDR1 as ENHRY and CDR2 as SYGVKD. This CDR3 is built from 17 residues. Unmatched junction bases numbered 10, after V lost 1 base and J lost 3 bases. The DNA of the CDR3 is TGTGCCATCAGTGAGTACCGGACAGGGAGCGGGGACTATGGCTACACCTTC. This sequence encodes CAISEYRTGSGDYGYTF.

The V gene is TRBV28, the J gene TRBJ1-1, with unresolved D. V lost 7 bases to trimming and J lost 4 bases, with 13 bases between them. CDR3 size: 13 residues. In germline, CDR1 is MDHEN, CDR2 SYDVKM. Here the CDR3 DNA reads TGTGCCAGCACAGATCGGTCGGGCACTGAAGCTTTCTTT. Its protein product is CASTDRSGTEAFF. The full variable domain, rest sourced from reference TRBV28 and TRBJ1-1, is DVKVTQSSRYLVKRTGEKVFLECVQDMDHENMFWYRQDPGLGLRLIYFSYDVKMKEKGDIPEGYSVSREKKERFSLILESASTNQTSMYLCASTDRSGTEAFFGQGTRLTVV.

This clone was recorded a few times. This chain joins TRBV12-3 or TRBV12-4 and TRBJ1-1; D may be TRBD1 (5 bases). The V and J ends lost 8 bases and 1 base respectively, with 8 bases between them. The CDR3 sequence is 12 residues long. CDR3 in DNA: TGTGCCAGCGGGGGGTGGAACACTGAAGCTTTCTTT. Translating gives CASGGWNTEAFF.

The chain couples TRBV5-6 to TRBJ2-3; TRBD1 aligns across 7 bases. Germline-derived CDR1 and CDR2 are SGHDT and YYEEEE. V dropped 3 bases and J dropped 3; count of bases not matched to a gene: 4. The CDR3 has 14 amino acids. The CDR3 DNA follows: TGTGCCAGCAGCTGGATACAGGGGACAGATACGCAGTATTTT. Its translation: CASSWIQGTDTQYF.

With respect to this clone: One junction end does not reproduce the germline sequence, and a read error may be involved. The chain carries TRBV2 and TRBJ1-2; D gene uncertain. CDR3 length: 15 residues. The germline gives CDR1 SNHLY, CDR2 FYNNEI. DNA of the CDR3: TGTGCCAGCAGGGAAGCAGACTACACTAACTATGGCTACACCTTC. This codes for CASREADYTNYGYTF.

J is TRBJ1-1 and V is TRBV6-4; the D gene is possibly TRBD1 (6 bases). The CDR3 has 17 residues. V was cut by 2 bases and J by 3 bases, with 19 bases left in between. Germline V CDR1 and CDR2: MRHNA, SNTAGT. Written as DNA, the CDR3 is TGTGCCAGCAGTGACCCGGACAGTCTCCCGGGTGACACTGAAGCTTTCTTT. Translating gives CASSDPDSLPGDTEAFF.

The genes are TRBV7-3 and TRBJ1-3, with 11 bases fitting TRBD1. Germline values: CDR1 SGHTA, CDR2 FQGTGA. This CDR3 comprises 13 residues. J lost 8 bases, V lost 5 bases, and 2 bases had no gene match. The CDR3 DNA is TGTGCCAGCAGCCCGGGACAGGGGGACACCATATATTTT. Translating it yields CASSPGQGDTIYF.

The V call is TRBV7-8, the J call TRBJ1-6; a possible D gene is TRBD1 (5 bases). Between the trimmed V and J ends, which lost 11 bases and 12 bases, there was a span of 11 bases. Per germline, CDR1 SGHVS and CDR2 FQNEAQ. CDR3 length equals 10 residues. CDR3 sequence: CASGSVPLHF. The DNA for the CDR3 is TGTGCCTCAGGGTCGGTACCCCTCCACTTT.

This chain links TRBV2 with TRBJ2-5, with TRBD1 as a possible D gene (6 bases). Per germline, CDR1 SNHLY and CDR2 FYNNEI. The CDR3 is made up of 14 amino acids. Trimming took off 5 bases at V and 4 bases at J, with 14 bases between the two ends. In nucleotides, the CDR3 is TGTGCCAGCAGTCGGACAGATGCGGGAGAGACCCAGTACTTC. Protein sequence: CASSRTDAGETQYF.